Sequencing of this T cell receptor beta chain was carried out in a study of blood T cells in healthy people across ages. A second PCR, run for roughly 7 to 11 cycles, used a sample-barcoded 5' primer plus a J-beta primer mix. TCRdb independently ran MiXCR on the 5' RACE reads; one entry per CDR3 protein. Of 650,000 to 1,000,000 distinct CDR3 sequences in the sample, about 42% were seen once. Points on this clonotype: One junction end disagrees with the germline gene, perhaps due to a read error.

CDR3 length equals 14 residues. Germline CDR1 is LGHNA and CDR2 is YNFKEQ. This TCR was sampled from a man at least 80 years old in good health. The genes are TRBV4-2 and TRBJ1-2; no firm D call. Specimen: blood. The CDR3 is CAGSLGRRDYGYTF. CDR3 coding DNA: TGTGCCGGCAGCCTTGGGCGTAGGGACTATGGCTACACCTTC.